The T cell receptor (beta chain) under discussion was sequenced for a study of OX40 agonist ivuxolimab in advanced cancers. In the case of this clone: Its target is unknown.

TCRdb's table, derived via immunoSEQ multiplex PCR, lists solely in-frame clones and lacks some. This sample has approximately 39,000 clones, with around 89% found just once. General observations from the study: At doses 0.1 to 3.0 mg/kg, CD4+ and CD8+ clones expanded. In general, CD8+ T cells held more expanded clones than CD4+ did, on average.

Trimming left V 2 bases short and J 2 bases short, with 11 bases between. CDR1 is SGDLS, CDR2 YYNGEE, per germline. CDR3 length equals 14 residues. The V call is TRBV9, the J call TRBJ2-7; no clear D gene. The sequence was obtained from an adult with an advanced solid tumor such as melanoma, head and neck, liver or kidney cancer. Source: CD4+ or CD8+ T cells sorted from blood, taken in a trial of the OX40 agonist ivuxolimab. Written as DNA, the CDR3 is TGTGCCAGCAGCGTCGGTTCAGGAACCTACGAGCAGTACTTC. Its protein is CASSVGSGTYEQYF.